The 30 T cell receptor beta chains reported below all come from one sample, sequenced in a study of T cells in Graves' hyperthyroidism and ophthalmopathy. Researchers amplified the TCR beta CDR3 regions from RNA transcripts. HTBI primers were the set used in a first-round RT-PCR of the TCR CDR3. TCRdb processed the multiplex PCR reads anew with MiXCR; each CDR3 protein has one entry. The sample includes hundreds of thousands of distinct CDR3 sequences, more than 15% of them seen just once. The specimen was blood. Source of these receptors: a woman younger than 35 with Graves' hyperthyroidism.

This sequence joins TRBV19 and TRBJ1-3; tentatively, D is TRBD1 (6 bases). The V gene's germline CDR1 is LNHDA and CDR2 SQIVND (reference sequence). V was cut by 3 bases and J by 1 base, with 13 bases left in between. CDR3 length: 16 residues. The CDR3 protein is CASSIRGAISGNTIYF. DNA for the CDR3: TGTGCCAGTAGTATCCGGGGGGCGATTTCTGGAAACACCATATATTTT.

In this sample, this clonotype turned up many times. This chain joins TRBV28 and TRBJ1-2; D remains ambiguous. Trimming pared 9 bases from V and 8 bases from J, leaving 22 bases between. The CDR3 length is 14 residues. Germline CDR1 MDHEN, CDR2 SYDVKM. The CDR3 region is CASTTPGQVWGYTF. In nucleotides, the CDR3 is TGTGCCAGTACTACCCCCGGGCAGGTCTGGGGCTACACCTTC.

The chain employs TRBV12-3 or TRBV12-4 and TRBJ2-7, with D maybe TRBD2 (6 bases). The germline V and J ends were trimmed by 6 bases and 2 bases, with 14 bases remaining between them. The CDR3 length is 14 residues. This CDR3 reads CASSPRGKAYEQYF. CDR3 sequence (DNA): TGTGCCAGCAGCCCGCGGGGAAAAGCCTACGAGCAGTACTTC.

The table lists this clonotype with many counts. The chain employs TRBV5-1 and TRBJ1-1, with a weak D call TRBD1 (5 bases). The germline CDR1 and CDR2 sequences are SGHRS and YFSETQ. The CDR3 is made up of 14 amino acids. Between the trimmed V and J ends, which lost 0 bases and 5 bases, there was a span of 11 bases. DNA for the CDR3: TGCGCCAGCAGCTTGGGTCCCGGGACGACTGAAGCTTTCTTT. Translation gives CASSLGPGTTEAFF.

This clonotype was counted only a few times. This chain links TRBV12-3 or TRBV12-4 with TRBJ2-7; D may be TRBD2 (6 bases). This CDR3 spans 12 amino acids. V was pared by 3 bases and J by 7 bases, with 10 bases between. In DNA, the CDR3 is TGTGCCAGCAGTTTGGATGGGGGGGAGCAGTACTTC. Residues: CASSLDGGEQYF.

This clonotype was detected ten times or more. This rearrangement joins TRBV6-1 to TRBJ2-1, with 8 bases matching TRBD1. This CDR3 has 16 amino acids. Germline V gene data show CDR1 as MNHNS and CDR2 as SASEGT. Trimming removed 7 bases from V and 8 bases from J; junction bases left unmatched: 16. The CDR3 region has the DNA TGTGCCAGCATCAACCTCAGGGGGCGGTCTGAATATGAGCAGTTCTTC. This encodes CASINLRGRSEYEQFF.

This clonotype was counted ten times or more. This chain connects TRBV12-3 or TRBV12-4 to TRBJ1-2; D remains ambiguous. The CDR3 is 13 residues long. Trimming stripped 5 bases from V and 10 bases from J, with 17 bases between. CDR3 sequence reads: CASSPSARTLYTF. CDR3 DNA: TGTGCCAGCAGTCCCTCAGCCCGGACCCTCTACACCTTC.

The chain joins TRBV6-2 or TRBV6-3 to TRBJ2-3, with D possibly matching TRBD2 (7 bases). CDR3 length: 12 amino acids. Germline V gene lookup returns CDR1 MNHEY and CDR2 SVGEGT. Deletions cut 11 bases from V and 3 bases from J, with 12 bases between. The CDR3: CAGGGPTDTQYF. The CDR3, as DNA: TGTGCCGGCGGGGGCCCGACAGATACGCAGTATTTT.

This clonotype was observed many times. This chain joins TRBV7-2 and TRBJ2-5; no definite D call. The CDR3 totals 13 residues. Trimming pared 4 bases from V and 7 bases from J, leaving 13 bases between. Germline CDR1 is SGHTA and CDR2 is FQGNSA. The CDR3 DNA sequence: TGTGCCAGCAGCTCCAGGTGGGAAGGGACCCAGTACTTC. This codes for CASSSRWEGTQYF.

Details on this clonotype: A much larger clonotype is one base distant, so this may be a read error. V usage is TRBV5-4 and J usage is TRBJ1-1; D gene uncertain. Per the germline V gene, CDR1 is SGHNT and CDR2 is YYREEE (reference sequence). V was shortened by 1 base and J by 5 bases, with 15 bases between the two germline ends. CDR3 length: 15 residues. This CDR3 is CASSLRGSGRTEAFF. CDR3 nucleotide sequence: TGTGCCAGCAGCTTGAGAGGGAGCGGAAGGACTGAAGCTTTCTTT.

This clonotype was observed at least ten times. The CDR3 coding sequence is TGTGCCAGCAGCTCACAGGGGGGTGCAGATACGCAGTATTTT. It is translated as CASSSQGGADTQYF. The V gene is TRBV28, the J gene TRBJ2-3, with 8 bases that match TRBD1. V lost 6 bases, J lost 4 bases, and 6 bases stayed unmatched. Germline V CDR1 and CDR2: MDHEN, SYDVKM. This CDR3 contains 14 residues.

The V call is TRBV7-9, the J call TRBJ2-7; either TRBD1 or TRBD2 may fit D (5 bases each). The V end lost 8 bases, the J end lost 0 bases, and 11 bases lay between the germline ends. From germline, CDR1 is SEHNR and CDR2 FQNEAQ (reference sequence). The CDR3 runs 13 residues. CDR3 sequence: CASRRDHSYEQYF. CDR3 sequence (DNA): TGTGCCAGCCGACGGGACCACTCCTACGAGCAGTACTTC.

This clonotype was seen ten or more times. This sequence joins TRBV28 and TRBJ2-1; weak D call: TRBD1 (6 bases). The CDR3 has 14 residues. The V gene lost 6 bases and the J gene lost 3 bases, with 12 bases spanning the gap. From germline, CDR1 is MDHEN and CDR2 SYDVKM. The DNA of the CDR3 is TGTGCCAGCAGAAACAGGGCCCACTACAATGAGCAGTTCTTC. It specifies CASRNRAHYNEQFF.

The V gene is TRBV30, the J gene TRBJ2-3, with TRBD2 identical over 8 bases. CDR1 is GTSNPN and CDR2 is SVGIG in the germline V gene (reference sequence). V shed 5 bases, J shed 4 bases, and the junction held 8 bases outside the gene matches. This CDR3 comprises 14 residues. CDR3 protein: CAWEGRAGADTQYF. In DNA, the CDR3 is TGTGCCTGGGAAGGACGAGCGGGGGCAGATACGCAGTATTTT.

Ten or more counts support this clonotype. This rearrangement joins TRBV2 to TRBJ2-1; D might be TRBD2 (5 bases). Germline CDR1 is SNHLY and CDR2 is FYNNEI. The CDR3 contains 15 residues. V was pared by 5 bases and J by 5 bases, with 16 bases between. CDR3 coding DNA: TGTGCCAGCAGTTTGGGAGAGCAAGAGAACAATGAGCAGTTCTTC. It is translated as CASSLGEQENNEQFF.

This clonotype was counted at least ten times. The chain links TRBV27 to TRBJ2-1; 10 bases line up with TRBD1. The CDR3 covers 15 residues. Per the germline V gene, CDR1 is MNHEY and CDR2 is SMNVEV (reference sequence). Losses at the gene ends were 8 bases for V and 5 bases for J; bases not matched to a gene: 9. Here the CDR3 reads CASVLTGTGDNEQFF. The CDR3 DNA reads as TGTGCCAGCGTACTAACCGGGACAGGGGACAATGAGCAGTTCTTC.

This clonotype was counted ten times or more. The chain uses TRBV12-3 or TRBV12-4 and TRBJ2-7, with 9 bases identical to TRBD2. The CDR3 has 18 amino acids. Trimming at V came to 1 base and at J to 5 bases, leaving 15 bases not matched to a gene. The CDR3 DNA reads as TGTGCCAGCAGTTTAGGGGCTCGAAGGGCTAGCGGGACTCACGAGCAGTACTTC. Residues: CASSLGARRASGTHEQYF.

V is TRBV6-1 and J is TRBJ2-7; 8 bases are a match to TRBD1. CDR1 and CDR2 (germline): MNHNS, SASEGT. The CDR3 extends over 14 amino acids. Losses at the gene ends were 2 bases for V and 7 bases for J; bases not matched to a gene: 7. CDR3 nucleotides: TGTGCCAGCAGTGAATGGCAGGGGGCGCGGGAGCAGTACTTC. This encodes CASSEWQGAREQYF.

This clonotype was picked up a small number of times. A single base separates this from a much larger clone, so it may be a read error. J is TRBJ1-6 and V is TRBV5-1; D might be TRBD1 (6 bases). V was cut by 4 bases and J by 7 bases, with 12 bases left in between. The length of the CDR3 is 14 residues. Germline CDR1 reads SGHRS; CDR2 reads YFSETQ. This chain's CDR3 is CASSLGQLNSPLHF. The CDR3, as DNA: TGCGCCAGCAGCCTAGGACAGCTCAATTCACCCCTCCACTTT.

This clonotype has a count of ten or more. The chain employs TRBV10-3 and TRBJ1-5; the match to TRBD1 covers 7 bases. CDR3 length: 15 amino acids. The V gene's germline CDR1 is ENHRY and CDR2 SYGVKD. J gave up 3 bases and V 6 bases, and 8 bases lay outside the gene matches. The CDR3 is CAISPTGSNNQPQHF. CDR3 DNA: TGTGCCATCAGCCCGACAGGGTCGAACAATCAGCCCCAGCATTTT.

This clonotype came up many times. CDR3 in amino acids: CASRAGGEQYF. The CDR3 bases are TGTGCCAGCAGGGCGGGGGGCGAGCAGTACTTC. The V and J genes are TRBV12-3 or TRBV12-4 and TRBJ2-7; 8 bases map to TRBD2. The CDR3 has 11 residues. The V and J ends lost 6 bases and 6 bases, in that order; junction bases with no gene match: 1.

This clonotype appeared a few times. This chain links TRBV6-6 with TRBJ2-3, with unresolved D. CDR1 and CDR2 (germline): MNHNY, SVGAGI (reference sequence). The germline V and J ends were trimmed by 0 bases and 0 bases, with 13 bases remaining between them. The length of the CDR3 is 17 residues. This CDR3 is CASSYSSWLTSTDTQYF. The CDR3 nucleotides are TGTGCCAGCAGTTACTCGAGTTGGCTAACTAGCACAGATACGCAGTATTTT.

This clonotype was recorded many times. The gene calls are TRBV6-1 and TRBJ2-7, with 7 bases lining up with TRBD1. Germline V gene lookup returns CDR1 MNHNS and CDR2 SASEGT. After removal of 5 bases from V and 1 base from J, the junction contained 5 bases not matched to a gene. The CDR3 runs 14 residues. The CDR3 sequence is CASSLDRISYEQYF. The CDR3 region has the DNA TGTGCCAGCAGTTTGGACAGGATTTCCTACGAGCAGTACTTC.

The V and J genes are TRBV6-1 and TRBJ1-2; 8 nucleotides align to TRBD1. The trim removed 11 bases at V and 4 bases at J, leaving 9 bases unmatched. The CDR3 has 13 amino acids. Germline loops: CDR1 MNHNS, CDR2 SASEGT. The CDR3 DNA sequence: TGTGCCGCATCAGGGGGCAGGGGCTATGGCTACACCTTC. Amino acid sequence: CAASGGRGYGYTF.

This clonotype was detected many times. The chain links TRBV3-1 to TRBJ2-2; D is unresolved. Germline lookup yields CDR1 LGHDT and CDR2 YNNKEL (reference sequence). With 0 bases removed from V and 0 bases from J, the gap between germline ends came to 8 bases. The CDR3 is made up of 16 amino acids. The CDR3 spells CASSQDSNANTGELFF. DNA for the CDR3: TGTGCCAGCAGCCAAGATTCCAACGCGAACACCGGGGAGCTGTTTTTT. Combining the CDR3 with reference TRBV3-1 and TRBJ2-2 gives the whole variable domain DTAVSQTPKYLVTQMGNDKSIKCEQNLGHDTMYWYKQDSKKFLKIMFSYNNKELIINETVPNRFSPKSPDKAHLNLHINSLELGDSAVYFCASSQDSNANTGELFFGEGSRLTVL.

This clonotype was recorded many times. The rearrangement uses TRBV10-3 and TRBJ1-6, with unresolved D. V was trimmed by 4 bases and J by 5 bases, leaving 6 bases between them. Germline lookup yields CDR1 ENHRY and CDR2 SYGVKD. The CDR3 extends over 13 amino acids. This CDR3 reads CAISGGDNSPLHF. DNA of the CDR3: TGTGCCATCAGTGGCGGAGATAATTCACCCCTCCACTTT.

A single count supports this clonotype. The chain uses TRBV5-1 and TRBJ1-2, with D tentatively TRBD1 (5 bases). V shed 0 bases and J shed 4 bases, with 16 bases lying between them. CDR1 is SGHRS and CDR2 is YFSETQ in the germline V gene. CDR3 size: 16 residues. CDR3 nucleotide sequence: TGCGCCAGCAGCTTGGGGTCACCTGACAGAAGCTATGGCTACACCTTC. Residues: CASSLGSPDRSYGYTF. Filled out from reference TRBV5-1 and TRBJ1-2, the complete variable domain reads KAGVTQTPRYLIKTRGQQVTLSCSPISGHRSVSWYQQTPGQGLQFLFEYFSETQRNKGNFPGRFSGRQFSNSRSEMNVSTLELGDSALYLCASSLGSPDRSYGYTFGSGTRLTVV.

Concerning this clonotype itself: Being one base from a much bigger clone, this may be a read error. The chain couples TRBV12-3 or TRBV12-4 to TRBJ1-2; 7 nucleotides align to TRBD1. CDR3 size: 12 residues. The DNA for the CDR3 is TGTTCCAGCAGGGGGGGCTCGGGCGGCTACACCTTC. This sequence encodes CSSRGGSGGYTF.

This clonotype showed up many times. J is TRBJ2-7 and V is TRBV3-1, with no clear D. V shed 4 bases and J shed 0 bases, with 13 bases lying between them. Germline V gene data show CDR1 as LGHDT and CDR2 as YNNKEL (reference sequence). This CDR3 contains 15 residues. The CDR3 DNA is TGTGCCAGCAGCCCAAAGGAGCAAAGCTCCTACGAGCAGTACTTC. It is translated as CASSPKEQSSYEQYF.

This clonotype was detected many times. This CDR3 reads CSVWLGVAGNEQYF. As DNA, the CDR3 is TGCAGCGTTTGGTTGGGGGTCGCCGGGAACGAGCAGTACTTC. The rearrangement uses TRBV29-1 and TRBJ2-7, with D perhaps given as TRBD1 or TRBD2 (5 bases each). The CDR3 covers 14 residues. Germline V gene lookup returns CDR1 SQVTM and CDR2 ANQGSEA. Trimming took off 5 bases at V and 5 bases at J, with 19 bases between the two ends.